Only one count was recorded for the clone carrying this T cell receptor (beta chain). The source of the sample is a study of T cells in localized non-small cell lung cancer. Sequencing used immunoSEQ multiplex PCR; TCRdb keeps in-frame clones, though not all of them. Among 30,000 or so clones listed, around 90% were seen once. Deletions cut 0 bases from V and 2 bases from J, with 5 bases between. The CDR3 runs to 13 residues. Germline V lookup: CDR1 SGHNT, CDR2 YYREEE (reference sequence). The sequences come from peripheral blood, collected before any cancer treatment. The J gene is TRBJ1-1, the V gene TRBV5-4; D unresolved. The sequence was collected from a female donor at least 60 years old with stage I lung adenocarcinoma. CDR3 region: CASSLGPNTEAFF. CDR3 nucleotide sequence: TGTGCCAGCAGCTTGGGGCCCAACACTGAAGCTTTCTTT.